This T cell receptor beta chain was sequenced during a study of blood T cell repertoires in COVID-19. Study-level background: Both acute and convalescent COVID-19 samples were obtained from the United States, Italy and Spain. The cDNA or gDNA used as material had been derived from T cells, B-cell-depleted T cells, or PBMCs.

As processed by the authors: For nucleated cells, counts were estimated from reference gene primer amplification. Only in-frame clones appear in the TCRdb table, and some are missing; sequencing was by immunoSEQ multiplex PCR. V and J calls and clone size are those listed in that table; D and trimming were worked out from the DNA. The table includes approximately 330,000 clones, roughly 87% detected once. Looked up from germline, CDR1 is LGHDT and CDR2 is YNNKEL (reference sequence). This CDR3 has 15 amino acids. V was cut by 0 bases and J by 7 bases, with 10 bases left in between. This TCR came from a man aged 25-40 years with COVID-19, enrolled during active disease. Source material: peripheral blood. The rearrangement uses TRBV3-1 (or the pseudogene TRBV3-2) and TRBJ1-6; the D is unclear. The CDR3 DNA follows: TGTGCCAGCAGCCAAGAGTTTACGGGGAATTCACCCCTCCACTTT. It codes for CASSQEFTGNSPLHF.